This T cell receptor beta chain was captured in a study of blood T cells in healthy people across ages. A J-beta primer mix and a sample-barcoded 5' primer were used in a second PCR of about 7 to 12 cycles. A 12-random-nucleotide template-switch adaptor tagged each cDNA molecule. Each CDR3 protein is one row after TCRdb ran MiXCR on the 5' RACE reads. Of 500,000 to 700,000 distinct CDR3 sequences listed, about 30% are singletons. This clonotype came up many times. Its antigen is not known. Study conclusions and caveats: It was found that TCR beta diversity correlated strongly with the percentage of naive T cells. Diversity figures based on one million T cells were deemed too low.

V was clipped by 4 bases and J by 7 bases, with 10 bases between them. The CDR3 has 11 amino acids. Germline CDR1 and CDR2: SQVTM and ANQGSEA. The authors extracted at least 5 micrograms of total RNA per sample. Material: blood. The TCR originated in a woman of 80 years or more in good health. The rearrangement uses TRBV29-1 and TRBJ1-1; D remains ambiguous. The CDR3 DNA reads as TGCAGCGTTGCCTTACTGCGTGAAGCTTTCTTT. Translating it yields CSVALLREAFF.